This T cell receptor (beta chain) originates from a study of cytomegalovirus exposure and HLA in healthy donors (TCRdb year 2017). Regarding the study in general: A later analysis indicated that the 100 to 150 validation repertoires were generated on the platform also employed for the approximately 700 repertoires of the first cohort. The aim of the study was to test whether cataloging public T cell receptors could identify signatures of past pathogen exposure. In addition to the first cohort of around 670 subjects, a separate validation cohort of 120 different subjects was used. To predict cytomegalovirus infection status, the study brought together high-throughput TCR immunosequencing, statistical association of individual TCRs with disease status, and machine learning.

Receptor amplification or capture employed the immunoSEQ multiplex PCR assay. The authors' analysis ran thus. To diagnose cytomegalovirus status from the catalog of TCR beta chain sequences, a statistical classification framework was built. TCRdb obtained this table from immuneACCESS and retained in-frame rearrangements with V and J assigned. These tables miss some clones; where compared with another copy, unresolved V genes account for less than half of the shortfall, and the remainder is unexplained. V, J and clone size were drawn from that table, and D and trimming were deduced from the DNA. The sample yields about 110,000 clones; 85% to 90% were counted once. The ten largest clones represent around 1.4% of the sample. Trimming costs V 3 bases and J 4 bases, and their ends lie 9 bases apart. Taken from the germline V gene (reference sequence), the CDR1 and CDR2 loops are SGHNT and YYREEE. The CDR3 starts with the cysteine, ends with the phenylalanine, and has 13 residues. The read is trimmed to its CDR3 DNA, 39 bases read in frame from base 1.

Of note for this clone: The clone's antigen remains unknown. No per-base quality is available; no much larger clone lies one base away.

The study at large found these results: Most TCR sequences were observed very rarely across donors, whereas some public TCRs were present in many individuals. All 120 or so repertoires were used to score co-occurrence in the validation cohort in a later analysis, because that analysis had no HLA typing for the cohort. The study listed 150 to 200 TCR beta chains as associated with cytomegalovirus. A later analysis found that TCRs clustered in the first cohort also tended to co-occur in the approximately 120 validation repertoires, with just under 95% of cluster scores above 0. The authors suggested that the approach could potentially be extended to other disease states and immunological phenotypes. A few of the identified cytomegalovirus-associated TCR beta chains were confirmed in vitro to be specific for cytomegalovirus antigens. The classifier was reported to diagnose cytomegalovirus status with high specificity and sensitivity in both the original cohort and the validation cohort.

Separate from the approximately 670-subject first cohort, the validation cohort of 120 subjects was the group to which the donors belonged. The sequence was obtained from a woman aged 30 to 39 in good health and CMV-seropositive. Sequences were obtained from PBMCs. The chain links TRBV5-4 with TRBJ2-3; tentative D gene TRBD2, with 6 bases matching. The CDR3 region: CASSYSSADTQYF. The nucleotides read TGTGCCAGCAGCTATTCTAGCGCAGATACGCAGTATTTT.